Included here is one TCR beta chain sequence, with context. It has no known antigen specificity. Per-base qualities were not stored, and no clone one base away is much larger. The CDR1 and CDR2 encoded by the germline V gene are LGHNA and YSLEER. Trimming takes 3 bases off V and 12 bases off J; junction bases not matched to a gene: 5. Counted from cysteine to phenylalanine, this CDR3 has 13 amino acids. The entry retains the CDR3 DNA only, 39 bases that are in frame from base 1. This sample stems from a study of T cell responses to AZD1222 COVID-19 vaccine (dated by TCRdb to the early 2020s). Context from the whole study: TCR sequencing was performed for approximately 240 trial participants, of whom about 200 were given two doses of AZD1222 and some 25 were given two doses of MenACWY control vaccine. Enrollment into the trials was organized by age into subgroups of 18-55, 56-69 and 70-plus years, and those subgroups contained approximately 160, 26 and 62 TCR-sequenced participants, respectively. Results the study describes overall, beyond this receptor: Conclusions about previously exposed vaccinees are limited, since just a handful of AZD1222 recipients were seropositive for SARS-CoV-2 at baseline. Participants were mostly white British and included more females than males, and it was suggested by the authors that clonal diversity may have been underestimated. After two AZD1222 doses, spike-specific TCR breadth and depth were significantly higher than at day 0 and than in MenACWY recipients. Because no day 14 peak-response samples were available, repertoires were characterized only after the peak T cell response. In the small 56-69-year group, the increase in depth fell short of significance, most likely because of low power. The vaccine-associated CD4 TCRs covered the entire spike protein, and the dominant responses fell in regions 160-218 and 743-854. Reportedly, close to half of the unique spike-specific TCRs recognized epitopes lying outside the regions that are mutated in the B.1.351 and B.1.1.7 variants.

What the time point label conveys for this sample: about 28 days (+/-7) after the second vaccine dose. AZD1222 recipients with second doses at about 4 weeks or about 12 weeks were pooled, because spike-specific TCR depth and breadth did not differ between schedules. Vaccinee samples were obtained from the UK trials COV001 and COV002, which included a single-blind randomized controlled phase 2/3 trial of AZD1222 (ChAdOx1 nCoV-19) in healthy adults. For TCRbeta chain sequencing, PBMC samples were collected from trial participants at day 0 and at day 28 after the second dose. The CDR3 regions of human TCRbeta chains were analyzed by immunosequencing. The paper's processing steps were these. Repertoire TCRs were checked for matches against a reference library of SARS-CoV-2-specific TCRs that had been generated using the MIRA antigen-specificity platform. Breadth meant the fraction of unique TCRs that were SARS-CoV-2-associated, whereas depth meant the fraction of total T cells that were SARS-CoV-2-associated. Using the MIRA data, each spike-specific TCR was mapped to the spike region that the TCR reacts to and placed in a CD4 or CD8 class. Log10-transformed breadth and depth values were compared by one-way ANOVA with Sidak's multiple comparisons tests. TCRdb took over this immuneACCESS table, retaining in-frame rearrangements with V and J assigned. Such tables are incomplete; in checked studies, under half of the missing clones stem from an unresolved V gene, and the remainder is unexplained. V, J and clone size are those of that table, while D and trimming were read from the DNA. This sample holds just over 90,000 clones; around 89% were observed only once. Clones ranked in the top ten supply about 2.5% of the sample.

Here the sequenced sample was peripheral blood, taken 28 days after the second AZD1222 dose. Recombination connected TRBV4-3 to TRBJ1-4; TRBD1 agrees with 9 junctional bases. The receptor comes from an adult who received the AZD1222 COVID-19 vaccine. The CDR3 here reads CASSQIQGAELFF. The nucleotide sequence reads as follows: TGCGCCAGCAGCCAGATACAGGGGGCTGAACTGTTTTTT.